These 2 T cell receptor beta chains share one sample of origin, sequenced in a study of blood T cell repertoires in COVID-19. Generated by immunoSEQ multiplex PCR, the TCRdb table keeps only in-frame clones and is missing some. This table has 310,000 or so clones, around 90% appearing once. Sequencing used peripheral blood. Receptors were obtained from a woman between 50 and 59 years old who had recovered from COVID-19.

The CDR3 loop reads CASGLVSPGGAREQYF. The CDR3, as DNA: TGTGCTAGTGGTTTGGTAAGCCCTGGGGGGGCGCGAGAGCAGTACTTC. This sequence joins TRBV12-5 and TRBJ2-7, with D perhaps TRBD2 (7 bases). This CDR3 region has 16 residues. V was cut by 0 bases and J by 7 bases, with 19 bases left in between. Germline CDR1 reads LGHNT; CDR2 reads FRNRAP.

This chain joins TRBV5-1 and TRBJ1-1; D might be TRBD1 (5 bases). V lost 0 bases and J 7 bases, leaving 13 bases between the germline ends. The germline V gene encodes CDR1 SGHRS and CDR2 YFSETQ. CDR3 size: 14 residues. CDR3 amino acids: CASSLDAGNYEAFF. The CDR3 DNA reads as TGCGCCAGCAGCTTGGATGCAGGGAACTATGAAGCTTTCTTT.